The clone carrying this T cell receptor beta chain was seen many times. The CDR3 covers 15 residues. V lost 6 bases to trimming and J lost 2 bases; unmatched junction nucleotides: 5. Per the germline V gene, CDR1 is SNHLY and CDR2 is FYNNEI. Time point described: newly diagnosed GD, antithyroid drugs for less than 3 months. Construction of the TCR library relied on RNA isolated from PBMCs. Investigators prepared the TCR beta libraries by applying iRepertoire HTBI primers and Arm-PCR of CDR3 regions. TCRdb analysed the multiplex PCR reads with MiXCR anew, one entry per CDR3 protein. This table holds around 400,000 distinct CDR3 sequences, 14% to 15% found once. The entry originates in a study of regulatory T cells in long-lasting Graves disease. Study in general: Antithyroid drug exposure in newly diagnosed Graves' patients had lasted under 3 months.

The data also belong to a second study, concerning T cells in Graves' hyperthyroidism and ophthalmopathy. Per that study: Recently diagnosed hyperthyroidism of less than 2 months' duration affected patients aged 18 to 65.

The sequences come from peripheral blood mononuclear cells (PBMCs), collected at new diagnosis, from a patient treated with antithyroid drugs. The clonotype originates from a woman between 40 and 50 years old with Graves disease. The rearrangement links TRBV2 to TRBJ2-1; 9 positions agree with TRBD2. For the CDR3, the DNA is TGTGCCAGCAGCCCAAAGCGGGAGGCCTACAATGAGCAGTTCTTC. It is translated as CASSPKREAYNEQFF.